This record concerns one T cell receptor (beta chain) sequence. Its antigen is currently unknown. Single viable CD3+CD4+CD8-CD45RO+ cells were sorted as the memory CD4+ T cells. Donors' CMV status reflects serum IgG against pp150, pp28, p38, p52. The data are from a study of memory CD4+ T cells and cytomegalovirus serostatus. Only in-frame clones appear in the TCRdb table, and some are missing; sequencing was by immunoSEQ multiplex PCR. The table includes under 55,000 clones, about 86% detected once. Study-wide results and limits: CD4+ memory repertoires contained 67 of 164 reported CMV TCRbeta sequences.

The CDR3 runs to 14 residues. CDR1 and CDR2 (germline): SGHVS, FQNEAQ. Trimming removed 1 base at V and 8 bases at J, with 14 bases between. Input material: memory CD4+ T cells from blood. This sequence was found in an adult in good health and CMV-seropositive. V gene TRBV7-8 combines with J gene TRBJ1-1; D gene uncertain. The CDR3 sequence is CASSLGEASGEAFF. The DNA of the CDR3 is TGTGCCAGCAGCTTAGGGGAAGCGAGCGGAGAAGCTTTCTTT.